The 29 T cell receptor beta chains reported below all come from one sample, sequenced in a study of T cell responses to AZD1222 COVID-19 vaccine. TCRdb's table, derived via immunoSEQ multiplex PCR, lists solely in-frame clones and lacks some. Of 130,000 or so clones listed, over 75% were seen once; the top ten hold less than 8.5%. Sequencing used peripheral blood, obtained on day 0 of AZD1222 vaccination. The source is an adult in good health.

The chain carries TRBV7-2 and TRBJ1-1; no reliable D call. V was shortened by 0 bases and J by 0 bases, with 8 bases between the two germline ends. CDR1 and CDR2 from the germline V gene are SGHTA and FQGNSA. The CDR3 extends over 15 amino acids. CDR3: CASSLALGLNTEAFF. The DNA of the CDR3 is TGTGCCAGCAGCTTAGCGCTGGGTTTGAACACTGAAGCTTTCTTT.

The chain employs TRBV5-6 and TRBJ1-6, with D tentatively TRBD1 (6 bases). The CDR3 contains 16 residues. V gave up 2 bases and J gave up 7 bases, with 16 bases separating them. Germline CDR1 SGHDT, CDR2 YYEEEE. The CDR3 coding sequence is TGTGCCAGCAGCTTATTGTACGGGGGCCGGAATTCACCCCTCCACTTT. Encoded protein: CASSLLYGGRNSPLHF.

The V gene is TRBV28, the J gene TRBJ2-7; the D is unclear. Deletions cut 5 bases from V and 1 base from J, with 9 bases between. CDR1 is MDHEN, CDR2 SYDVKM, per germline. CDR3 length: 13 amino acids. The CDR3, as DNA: TGTGCCAGCAGTCCTGGTAATTCCTACGAGCAGTACTTC. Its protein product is CASSPGNSYEQYF.

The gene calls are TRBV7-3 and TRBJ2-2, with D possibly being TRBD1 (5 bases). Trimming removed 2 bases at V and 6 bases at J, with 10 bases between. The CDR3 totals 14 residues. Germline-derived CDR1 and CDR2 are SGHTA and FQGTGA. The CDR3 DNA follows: TGTGCCAGCAGCTTATTTGGGGCGGCCGGGGAGCTGTTTTTT. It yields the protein CASSLFGAAGELFF.

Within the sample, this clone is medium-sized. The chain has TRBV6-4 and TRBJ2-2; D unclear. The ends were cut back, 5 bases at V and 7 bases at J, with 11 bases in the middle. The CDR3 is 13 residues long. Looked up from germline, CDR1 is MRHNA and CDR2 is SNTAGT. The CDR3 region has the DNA TGTGCCAGCAGTCCAAGGGATGACGGGGAGCTGTTTTTT. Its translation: CASSPRDDGELFF.

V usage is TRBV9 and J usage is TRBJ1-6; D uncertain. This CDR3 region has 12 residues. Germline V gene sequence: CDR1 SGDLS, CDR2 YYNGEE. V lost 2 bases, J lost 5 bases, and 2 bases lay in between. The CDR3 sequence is CASSVNNSPLHF. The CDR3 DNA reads TGTGCCAGCAGCGTGAATAATTCACCCCTCCACTTT.

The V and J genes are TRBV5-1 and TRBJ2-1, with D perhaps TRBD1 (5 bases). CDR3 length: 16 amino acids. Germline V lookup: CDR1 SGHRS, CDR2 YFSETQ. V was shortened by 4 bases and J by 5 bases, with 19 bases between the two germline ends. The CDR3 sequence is CASSARQGLGDNEQFF. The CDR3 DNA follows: TGCGCCAGCAGCGCTAGGCAGGGATTGGGCGACAATGAGCAGTTCTTC.

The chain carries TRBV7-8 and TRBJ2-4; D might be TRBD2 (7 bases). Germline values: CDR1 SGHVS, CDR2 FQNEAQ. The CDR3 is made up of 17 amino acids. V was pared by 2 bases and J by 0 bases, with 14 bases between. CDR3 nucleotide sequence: TGTGCCAGCAGCTTATATCGAGGGGGGGGAGCCAAAAACATTCAGTACTTC. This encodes CASSLYRGGGAKNIQYF. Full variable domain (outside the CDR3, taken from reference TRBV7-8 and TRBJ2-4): GAGVSQSPRYKVAKRGQDVALRCDPISGHVSLFWYQQALGQGPEFLTYFQNEAQLDKSGLPSDRFFAERPEGSVSTLKIQRTQQEDSAVYLCASSLYRGGGAKNIQYFGAGTRLSVL.

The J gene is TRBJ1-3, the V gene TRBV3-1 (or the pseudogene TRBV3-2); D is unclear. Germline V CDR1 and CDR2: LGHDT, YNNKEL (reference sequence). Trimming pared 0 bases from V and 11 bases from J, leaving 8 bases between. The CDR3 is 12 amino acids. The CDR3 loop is CASSQDRWSIYF. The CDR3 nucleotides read TGTGCCAGCAGCCAAGATCGTTGGTCCATATATTTT.

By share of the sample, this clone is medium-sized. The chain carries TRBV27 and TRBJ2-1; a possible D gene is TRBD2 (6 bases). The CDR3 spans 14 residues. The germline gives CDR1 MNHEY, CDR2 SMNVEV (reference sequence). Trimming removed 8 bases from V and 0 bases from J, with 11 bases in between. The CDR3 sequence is CASALGGSYNEQFF. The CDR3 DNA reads TGTGCCAGCGCCTTGGGGGGCTCCTACAATGAGCAGTTCTTC.

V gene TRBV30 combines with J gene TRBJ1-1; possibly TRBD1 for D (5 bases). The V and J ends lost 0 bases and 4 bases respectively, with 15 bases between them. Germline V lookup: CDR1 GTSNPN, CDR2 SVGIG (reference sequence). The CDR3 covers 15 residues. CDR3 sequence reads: CAWSVDYGAGTEAFF. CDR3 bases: TGTGCCTGGAGTGTAGATTATGGGGCGGGCACTGAAGCTTTCTTT.

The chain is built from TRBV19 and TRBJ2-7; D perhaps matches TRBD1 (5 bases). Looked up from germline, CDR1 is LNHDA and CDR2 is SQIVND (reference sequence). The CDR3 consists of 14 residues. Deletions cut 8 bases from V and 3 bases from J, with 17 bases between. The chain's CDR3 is CASAPGMWVYEQYF. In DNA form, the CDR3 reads TGTGCCAGTGCCCCAGGGATGTGGGTCTACGAGCAGTACTTC. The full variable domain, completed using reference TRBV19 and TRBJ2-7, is DGGITQSPKYLFRKEGQNVTLSCEQNLNHDAMYWYRQDPGQGLRLIYYSQIVNDFQKGDIAEGYSVSREKKESFPLTVTSAQKNPTAFYLCASAPGMWVYEQYFGPGTRLTVT.

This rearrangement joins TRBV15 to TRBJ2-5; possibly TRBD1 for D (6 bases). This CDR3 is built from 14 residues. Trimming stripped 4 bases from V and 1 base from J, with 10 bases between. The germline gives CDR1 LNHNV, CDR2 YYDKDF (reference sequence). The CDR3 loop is CATSNGQPQETQYF. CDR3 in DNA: TGTGCCACCAGCAACGGACAGCCCCAAGAGACCCAGTACTTC.

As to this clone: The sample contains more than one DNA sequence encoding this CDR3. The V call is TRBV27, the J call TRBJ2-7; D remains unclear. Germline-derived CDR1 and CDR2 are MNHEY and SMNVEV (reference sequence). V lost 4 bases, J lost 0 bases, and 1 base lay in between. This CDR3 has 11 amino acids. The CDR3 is CASSSSYEQYF. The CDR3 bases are TGTGCCAGCAGTTCCTCCTACGAGCAGTACTTC.

The chain's CDR3 is CSVVLKGGTGELFF. DNA of the CDR3: TGCAGCGTTGTTTTAAAGGGAGGCACCGGGGAGCTGTTTTTT. The V gene is TRBV29-1, the J gene TRBJ2-2; possible D gene TRBD2, 6 bases. CDR3 length: 14 amino acids. V was trimmed by 4 bases and J by 4 bases, leaving 13 bases between them. Germline CDR1 is SQVTM and CDR2 is ANQGSEA.

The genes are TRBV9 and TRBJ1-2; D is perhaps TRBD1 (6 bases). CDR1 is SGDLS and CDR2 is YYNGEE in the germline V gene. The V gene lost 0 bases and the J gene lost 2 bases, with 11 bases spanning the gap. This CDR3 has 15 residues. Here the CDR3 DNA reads TGTGCCAGCAGCGTAGGCTTGACAGGCAACTATGGCTACACCTTC. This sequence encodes CASSVGLTGNYGYTF. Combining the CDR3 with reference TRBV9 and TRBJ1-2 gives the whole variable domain DSGVTQTPKHLITATGQRVTLRCSPRSGDLSVYWYQQSLDQGLQFLIQYYNGEERAKGNILERFSAQQFPDLHSELNLSSLELGDSALYFCASSVGLTGNYGYTFGSGTRLTVV.

Here the CDR3 reads CASRRTGQGNHEQYF. Written as DNA, the CDR3 is TGTGCCAGCAGGCGAACGGGACAGGGAAACCACGAGCAGTACTTC. The chain joins TRBV6-5 to TRBJ2-7, with 9 bases that match TRBD1. CDR1 and CDR2 from the germline V gene are MNHEY and SVGAGI. The CDR3 covers 15 residues. The ends lost 6 bases at V and 5 bases at J; junction bases unmatched: 11.

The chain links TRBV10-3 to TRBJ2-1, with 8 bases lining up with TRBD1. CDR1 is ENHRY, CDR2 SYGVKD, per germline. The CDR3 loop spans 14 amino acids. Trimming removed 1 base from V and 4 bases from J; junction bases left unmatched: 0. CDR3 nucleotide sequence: TGTGCCATCAGTGAGTGGACAGGGTACAATGAGCAGTTCTTC. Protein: CAISEWTGYNEQFF.

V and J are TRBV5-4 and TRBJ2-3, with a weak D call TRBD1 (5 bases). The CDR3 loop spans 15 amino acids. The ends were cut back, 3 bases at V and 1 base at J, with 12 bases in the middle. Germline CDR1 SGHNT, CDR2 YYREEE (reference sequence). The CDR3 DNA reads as TGTGCCAGCAGCTCCCCAGGGTTGGGCACAGATACGCAGTATTTT. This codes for CASSSPGLGTDTQYF. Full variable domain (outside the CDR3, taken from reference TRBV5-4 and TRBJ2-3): ETGVTQSPTHLIKTRGQQVTLRCSSQSGHNTVSWYQQALGQGPQFIFQYYREEENGRGNFPPRFSGLQFPNYSSELNVNALELDDSALYLCASSSPGLGTDTQYFGPGTRLTVL.

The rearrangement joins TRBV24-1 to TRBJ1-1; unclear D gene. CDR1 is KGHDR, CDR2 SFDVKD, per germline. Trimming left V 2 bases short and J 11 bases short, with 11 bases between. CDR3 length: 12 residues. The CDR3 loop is CATSDSRENAFF. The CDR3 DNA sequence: TGTGCCACCAGTGATTCAAGGGAGAATGCTTTCTTT.

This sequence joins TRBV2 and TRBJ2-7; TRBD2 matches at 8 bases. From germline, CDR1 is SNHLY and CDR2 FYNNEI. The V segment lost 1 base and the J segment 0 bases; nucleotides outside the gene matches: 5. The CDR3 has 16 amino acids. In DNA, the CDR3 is TGTGCCAGCAGTGAAGGGTGGCGGGGGGCCTCCTACGAGCAGTACTTC. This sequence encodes CASSEGWRGASYEQYF.

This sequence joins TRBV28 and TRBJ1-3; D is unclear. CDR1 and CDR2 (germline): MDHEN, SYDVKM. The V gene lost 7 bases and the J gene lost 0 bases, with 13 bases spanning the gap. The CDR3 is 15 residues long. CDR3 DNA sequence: TGTGCCAGCATCCCCGGCACCAACTCTGGAAACACCATATATTTT. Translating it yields CASIPGTNSGNTIYF.

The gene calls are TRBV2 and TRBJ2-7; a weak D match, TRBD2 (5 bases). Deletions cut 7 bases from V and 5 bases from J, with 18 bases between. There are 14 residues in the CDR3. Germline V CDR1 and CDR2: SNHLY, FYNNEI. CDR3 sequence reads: CASKESRGTDEQYF. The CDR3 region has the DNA TGTGCCAGCAAAGAAAGTCGGGGTACCGACGAGCAGTACTTC.

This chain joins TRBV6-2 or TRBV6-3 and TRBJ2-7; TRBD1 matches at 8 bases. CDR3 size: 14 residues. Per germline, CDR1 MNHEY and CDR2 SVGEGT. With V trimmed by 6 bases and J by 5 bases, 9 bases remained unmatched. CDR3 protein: CASSPRTGLHEQYF. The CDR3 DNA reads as TGTGCCAGCAGCCCAAGGACAGGGTTGCACGAGCAGTACTTC.

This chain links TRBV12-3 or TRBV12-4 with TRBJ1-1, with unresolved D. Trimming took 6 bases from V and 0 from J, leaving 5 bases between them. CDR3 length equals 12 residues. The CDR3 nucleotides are TGTGCCAGCAGCAAATTGAACACTGAAGCTTTCTTT. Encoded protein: CASSKLNTEAFF.

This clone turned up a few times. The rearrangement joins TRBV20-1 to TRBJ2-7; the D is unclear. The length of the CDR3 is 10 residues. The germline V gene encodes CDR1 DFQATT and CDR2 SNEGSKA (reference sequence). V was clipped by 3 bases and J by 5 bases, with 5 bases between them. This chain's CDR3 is CSASPHEQYF. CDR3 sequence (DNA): TGCAGTGCTAGTCCCCACGAGCAGTACTTC.

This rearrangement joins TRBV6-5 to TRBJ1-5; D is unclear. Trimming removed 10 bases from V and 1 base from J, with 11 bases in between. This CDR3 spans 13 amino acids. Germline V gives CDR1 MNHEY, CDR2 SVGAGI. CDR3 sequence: CATRGQSNQPQHF. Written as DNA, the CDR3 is TGTGCCACCCGAGGGCAAAGCAATCAGCCCCAGCATTTT.

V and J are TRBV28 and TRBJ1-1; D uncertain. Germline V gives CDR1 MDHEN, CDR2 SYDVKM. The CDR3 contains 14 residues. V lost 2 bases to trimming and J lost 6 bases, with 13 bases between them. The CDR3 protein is CASSLNPARAEAFF. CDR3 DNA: TGTGCCAGCAGTTTAAATCCGGCGCGGGCTGAAGCTTTCTTT.

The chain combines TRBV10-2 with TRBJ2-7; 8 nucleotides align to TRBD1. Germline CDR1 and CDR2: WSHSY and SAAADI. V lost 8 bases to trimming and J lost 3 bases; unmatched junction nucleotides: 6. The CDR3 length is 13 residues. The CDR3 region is CASHHGQGYEQYF. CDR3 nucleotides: TGCGCCAGCCACCATGGACAGGGCTACGAGCAGTACTTC.